This TCR beta chain was identified in a study of cytomegalovirus exposure and HLA in healthy donors (dated by TCRdb to the late 2010s). Broadly, across the study: In an earlier analysis of fewer than 750 of the donors, approximately 260 Gb of sequence data and 90 million to 120 million unique TCR beta sequences from roughly 200 million T cells were reported. Roughly 300 gigabases of sequencing data and 75 million to 85 million unique TCR sequences made up an early release that covered several hundred HLA-typed donors. Of the roughly 400 genotyped donors, roughly 85% fell in the genetic ancestry cluster associated with self-reported Caucasian donors. The aim of the study was to test whether cataloging public T cell receptors could identify signatures of past pathogen exposure. The study profiled the T cell repertoires of fewer than 850 subjects by immunosequencing and related them to cytomegalovirus serostatus. Besides the first cohort of roughly 640 subjects, a separate validation cohort made up of over a hundred different subjects was used. High-throughput TCR immunosequencing, statistical association of individual TCRs with disease status, and machine learning were combined to predict cytomegalovirus infection status. A later analysis re-examined previously published TCR beta repertoires from just over 650 donors and added high-resolution HLA genotyping to investigate patterns of TCR occurrence. Rather than using new phenotypic data, the later analysis identified candidate immune exposures from TCR beta sequences and from how often those sequences occurred across donors. In an earlier analysis of around 540 of the donors, high-throughput TCR beta sequencing was used to judge whether each TCR beta V gene segment behaved as functional or pseudogenic. Donor age, sex, ethnicity and CMV serostatus were collected together with the repertoire data. A later genetic analysis took genome-wide SNP genotypes for 398 of the 666 donors and used that subset as a discovery cohort. Every discovery cohort repertoire had been produced on one sequencing platform. Both class I and class II loci were covered by HLA typing, at four-digit resolution. The number of donors typed differed by locus, with 629-630 for A, B, C, DRB1 and DQB1, around 560 for DQA1, over 600 for DPA1, and some 450 for DPB1. Roughly five DR-DQ haplotypes were treated as single units for association and clustering because of strong linkage in the cohort. On average, roughly 200,000 unique TCR beta nucleotide sequences were sequenced per donor among about 400 genotyped donors of the cohort, with roughly 18% of those sequences being non-productive.

Libraries were built with the immunoSEQ multiplex PCR assay. The multiplex PCR relied on a mix of 60 forward primers for TCR Vbeta segments and 13 reverse primers for TCR Jbeta segments. A multiplex PCR assay on genomic DNA amplified the CDR3 region of rearranged TCR beta genes. The amplified TCR beta libraries were sequenced on the Illumina HiSeq System as 87-base-pair reads. In the authors' own workflow: A later analysis tallied roughly 78 million unique TCR beta chains across the 700 or so repertoires, and around 9.9 million of those chains were shared by two or more donors. A nearest-neighbor algorithm error-corrected the raw reads and collapsed the reads into unique sequences, merging closely related sequences to remove PCR and sequencing errors. CDR3 sequences were aligned to IMGT reference sequences to assign V, D and J gene segments. For a sequence to be retained, at least a six-nucleotide match to both a V gene segment and a J gene segment was required. A rearrangement was called productive if the CDR3 had no stop codons and remained in frame with V and J, and every other rearrangement was called non-productive. Following IMGT convention, CDR3 was defined as the stretch from the second conserved V-encoded cysteine to the conserved J-encoded phenylalanine. In an earlier analysis of more than 550 of the donors, sequences lacking an unambiguous match to a single V gene segment were excluded. In an earlier analysis of several hundred of the donors, a V segment was called functional when productive rearrangements were above 56.7%, and segregating when the standard deviation between donors exceeded 5%. A statistical classification framework was built to diagnose cytomegalovirus status from the catalog of TCR beta chain sequences. In a later analysis, TCR nucleotide sequences were compared against IMGT/GENE-DB human TR gene sequences so that V and J genes could be assigned. The TCRdist pipeline was used in a later analysis to assign CDR3 sequences and most-parsimonious VDJ recombination scenarios. In a later analysis, each TCR beta chain was defined by its CDR3 amino acid sequence together with its V-gene family, and reads without a unique V-gene family were excluded. As a way to deal with suspected cross-contamination and a sequencing artifact, a later analysis dropped roughly 620 nucleotide sequences that were highly shared and had low generation probability. In a later analysis, a clonal expansion index for each public chain was calculated from normalized within-repertoire ranks of inferred template counts. In a later analysis, generation probabilities were computed with a VDJ recombination model fitted to out-of-frame rearrangements, and the resulting probabilities were checked against IGoR. Hypergeometric tests were used in a later analysis to score TCR-TCR, TCR-HLA and TCR-CMV co-occurrence, with a repertoire-size bias correction applied to the TCR pairs. To estimate false discovery rates, a later analysis permuted the HLA or CMV assignments 20 times. A later analysis grouped co-occurring TCRs with DBSCAN, adding TCRdist sequence similarity when clustering within HLA-allele-positive subsets. Co-occurrence clustering excluded repertoires with fewer than 30,000 or more than 120,000 public chains, plus five with anomalous nucleotide sharing. In TCRdb, the immuneACCESS table is reduced to in-frame sequences with V and J assigned. These tables do not hold every clone; where another copy was compared, an unresolved V gene accounts for under half, and the others remain unexplained. V, J and clone size are those of that table, while D and trimming were read from the DNA. This sample holds approximately 110,000 clones; over 65% were observed only once. The ten top clones hold 5.2% of the sample.

The cohort comprised 666 healthy bone marrow donors. Cohort members were all nominally healthy when sampled, although unrecorded immune exposures were likely present. The donor tested CMV seropositive and was one of the 289 seropositive cohort members. A peripheral blood sample was provided by each donor, and peripheral blood mononuclear cells were used for TCR beta sequencing. The Qiagen DNeasy Blood Extraction Kit was used to extract genomic DNA from the blood cell samples. Study-wide findings and limitations: According to a later analysis, most CMV-associated TCR beta chains appeared to be HLA-restricted, and the HLA associations seemed to be driven largely by CMV exposure. A cluster of highly shared sequence variants was judged likely to represent a technical artifact of the sequencing pipeline. Some IMGT-functional V segments, including TRBV6-2 and TRBV6-3, could not be distinguished by the 87-base-pair reads and were therefore excluded. Specific HLA alleles were associated with 16,951 TCR beta sequences at a false discovery rate of 0.05 in a later analysis. A later analysis found that HLA-associated TCR beta chains were more clonally expanded and had lower generation probabilities than equally common non-associated chains. Linkage disequilibrium might explain the correlated functional status among segregating V segments, but an unknown experimental factor could not be ruled out. According to a later analysis, TCR association rates differed among HLA loci, with DRB1 alleles showing the most associated TCRs and HLA-C alleles showing the fewest. The study gave a list of some 150 TCR beta chains associated with cytomegalovirus. Roughly uniform sequencing depth across donors was assumed in presence/absence analyses, although this assumption may not hold. Because some donors lacked HLA typing at each locus, the association tests relied only on the typed subset. According to the authors, the approach could potentially be generalized to other disease states and immunological phenotypes. In vitro tests confirmed that a few of the cytomegalovirus-associated TCR beta chains recognize cytomegalovirus antigens. A further reported finding was that TCR beta sequences accurately predicted the HLA-A and HLA-B alleles for most subjects in the first cohort. According to a later genetic analysis, donors in an Asian-associated ancestry cluster had fewer N-insertions in productive TCRs than the roughly 700-donor mean. CMV serostatus was the only immune exposure information available for the cohort. Most TCR sequences were seen in very few donors, while some public TCRs were found in many individuals. In an earlier analysis of roughly 560 of the donors, most TCR beta V segments were observed in productive rearrangements about 87% or about 30% of the time, broadly matching IMGT annotations. In this cohort, only TCR beta chains were sequenced, and detectable features were limited by the absence of alpha or paired-chain data. The earlier analysis of 587 of the donors excluded some 15 rarely observed V segments, including chromosome 9 orphons, because counts were too low. The classifier was reported to diagnose cytomegalovirus status with high specificity and sensitivity in both the original and validation cohorts. A later analysis reported that several top co-occurrence clusters appeared linked to parvovirus B19, influenza, CMV and Epstein-Barr virus. When HLA alleles, especially DR and DQ, strongly co-occurred, attributing TCR associations to individual alleles was difficult. A later genetic analysis associated a missense DCLRE1C variant with V-gene and J-gene trimming of TCR beta chains, and an independent cohort replicated the association.

Concerning this clone itself: Its specific antigen is unknown. No much larger clone exists at a distance of one base, and base qualities are not known.

CDR1 and CDR2 are drawn from the germline V gene: MNHNS, SASEGT. V ends up 5 bases short and J 8 bases short, with an unmatched junction base count of 10. From the cysteine up to the phenylalanine, the CDR3 has a length of 15 residues. Solely the CDR3 DNA is kept, with 45 bases framed from the first base. The receptor was derived from a female donor in good health and CMV-seropositive. The chain is assembled from TRBV6-1 and TRBJ2-4; 9 middle bases align to TRBD1. Sequenced: PBMCs. The CDR3 has the sequence CASSPRDREGDIQYF. The bases are TGTGCCAGCAGTCCGAGGGACAGGGAGGGGGACATTCAGTACTTC.